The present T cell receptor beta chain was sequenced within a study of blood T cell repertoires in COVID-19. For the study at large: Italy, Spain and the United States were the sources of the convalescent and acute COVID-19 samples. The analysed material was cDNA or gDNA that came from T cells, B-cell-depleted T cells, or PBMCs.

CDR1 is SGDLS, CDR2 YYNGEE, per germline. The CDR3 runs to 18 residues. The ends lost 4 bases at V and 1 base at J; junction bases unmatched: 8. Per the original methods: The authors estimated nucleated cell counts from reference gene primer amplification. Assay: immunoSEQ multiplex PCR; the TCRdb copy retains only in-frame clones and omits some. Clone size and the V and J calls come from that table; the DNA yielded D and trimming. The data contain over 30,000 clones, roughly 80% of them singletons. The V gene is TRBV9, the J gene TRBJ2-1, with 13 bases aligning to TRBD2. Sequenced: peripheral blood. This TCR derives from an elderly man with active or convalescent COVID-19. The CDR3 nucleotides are TGTGCCAGCAGCCCACGGACTAGCGGGAGTATGTCCTACAATGAGCAGTTCTTC. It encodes CASSPRTSGSMSYNEQFF.